The source of this TCR beta chain is a study of radiotherapy plus CTLA-4 blockade in lung cancer (dated by TCRdb to 2016 to 2018). Describing the broader study: Objective responses occurred in approximately 19% of enrolled patients, and 30% to 35% achieved disease control. Overall study outcomes, separate from this receptor: The strongest predictors of response were reported to be early dynamic shifts in blood T cell clones along with a rise in serum interferon-beta following radiation. After treatment with radiotherapy and ipilimumab, TCR clones that originated in tumors expanded in peripheral blood.

Spanning cysteine to phenylalanine, the CDR3 consists of 15 amino acids. The sequence is cut down to CDR3 DNA, 45 bases in frame from base 1. V ends up 3 bases short and J 3 bases short, with an unmatched junction base count of 3. CDR1 and CDR2 (SGHRS, YFSETQ) derive from the germline V gene. Focal radiation therapy combined with CTLA-4 blockade (ipilimumab) was tested in patients with chemo-refractory metastatic non-small-cell lung cancer. The library was obtained by the immunoSEQ multiplex PCR assay. The clones in this table, taken by TCRdb from immuneACCESS, are in-frame only. Not every clone is retained; where verified, under half of the shortfall comes from an unresolved V gene, and the cause of the rest is unknown. The sample includes around 45,000 clones, with around 76% observed a single time. The ten largest clones take up over 8.5% of the sample. In the case of this clone: Its target antigen remains unknown. Per-base qualities were not stored, and no clone one base away is much larger.

The sequencing used peripheral blood, collected from a patient treated with radiotherapy plus ipilimumab. This receptor was identified in a human donor with non-small cell lung cancer who had stable disease on radiotherapy plus ipilimumab. The sequence joins TRBV5-1 to TRBJ2-2, with 9 junctional bases fitting TRBD1. This receptor has the CDR3 CASSWTGADTGELFF. Read as DNA, the sequence is TGCGCCAGCAGCTGGACAGGGGCGGACACCGGGGAGCTGTTTTTT.